This is a list of T cell receptor beta chains from one sample in a study of shared clonotypes between healthy human individuals. The repertoire was sequenced with immunoSEQ multiplex PCR; TCRdb's copy has only in-frame clones and lacks some. The data hold 2 million to 3 million clones, with 93% observed a single time. Sequences were obtained from naive CD4+ T cells from PBMCs. The receptor source for this set is a man younger than 35 in good health. Some clones in this sample may be carry-over from other donors' samples. Both conserved end residues are part of each CDR3. Each record gives: J gene, V gene, CDR3 protein.

J: TRBJ1-3
V: TRBV6-1
CDR3: CASRAGAGGRNTIYF

J: TRBJ2-1
V: TRBV6-1
CDR3: CASSEVMGDEQFF

J: TRBJ2-6
V: TRBV5-4
CDR3: CASSLPPAGANVLTF

J: TRBJ2-3
V: TRBV5-4
CDR3: CASSHRRQGLHTQYF

J: TRBJ1-6
V: TRBV7-9
CDR3: CASRGTGLGGNSPLHF

J: TRBJ2-3
V: TRBV5-6
CDR3: CASSTTSGTDTQYF

J: TRBJ2-5
V: TRBV28
CDR3: CASSFQGGRETQYF

J: TRBJ1-5
V: TRBV2
CDR3: CASSEDRLLNQPQHF

J: TRBJ2-7
V: TRBV5-1
CDR3: CASSYTTRPARTFEQYF

J: TRBJ2-5
V: TRBV6-1
CDR3: CASSVTSGQETQYF

J: TRBJ1-2
V: TRBV4-3
CDR3: CASSHISYGYTF

J: TRBJ1-1
V: TRBV28
CDR3: CASSPLRGTFTEAFF

J: TRBJ2-1
V: TRBV28
CDR3: CASSLRTSGRFEQFF

J: TRBJ2-1
V: TRBV6-1
CDR3: CASSDGPLDEQFF

J: TRBJ1-4
V: TRBV15
CDR3: CATSRATWNEKLFF

J: TRBJ2-5
V: TRBV9
CDR3: CASSVGLAGGTQYF

J: TRBJ2-1
V: TRBV9
CDR3: CASSVQASTYNEQFF

J: TRBJ2-3
V: TRBV28
CDR3: CASSLGGGRGDTQYF

J: TRBJ2-1
V: TRBV27
CDR3: CASSLSWGVNEQFF

J: TRBJ2-7
V: TRBV10-1
CDR3: CASSDLAGGSEQYF

J: TRBJ2-3
V: TRBV27
CDR3: CASSFHALDTQYF

J: TRBJ2-2
V: TRBV4-1
CDR3: CASSQGASQATGELFF

J: TRBJ2-3
V: TRBV5-1
CDR3: CASSRALAGVVDTQYF

J: TRBJ1-2
V: TRBV28
CDR3: CASSFQSAGGIYGYTF

J: TRBJ2-3
V: TRBV5-1
CDR3: CASSLGLAAITDTQYF

J: TRBJ1-1
V: TRBV11-2
CDR3: CASKRDMNTEAFF

J: TRBJ2-7
V: TRBV30
CDR3: CAWGPRLAGGPGQYF

J: TRBJ1-2
V: TRBV28
CDR3: CASSLWGRDVNYGYTF

J: TRBJ2-3
V: TRBV5-1
CDR3: CASSPGDRGHADTQYF